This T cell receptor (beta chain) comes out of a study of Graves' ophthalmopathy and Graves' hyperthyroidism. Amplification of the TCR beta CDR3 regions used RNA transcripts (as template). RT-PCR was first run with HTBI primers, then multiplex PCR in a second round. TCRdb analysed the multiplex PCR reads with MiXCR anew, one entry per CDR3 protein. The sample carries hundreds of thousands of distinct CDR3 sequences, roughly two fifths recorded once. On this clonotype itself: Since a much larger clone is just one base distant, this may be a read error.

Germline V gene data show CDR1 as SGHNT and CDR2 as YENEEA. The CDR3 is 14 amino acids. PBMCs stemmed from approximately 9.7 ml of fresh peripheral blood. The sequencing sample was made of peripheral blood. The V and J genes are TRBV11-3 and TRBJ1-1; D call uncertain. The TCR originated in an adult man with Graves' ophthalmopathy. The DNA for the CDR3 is TGTGCCAGCAGCTTTACTTATACTTCCCCTGAAGCTTCCTTT. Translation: CASSFTYTSPEASF.